Following are 24 T cell receptor beta chains from one sample sequenced in a study of blood T cell repertoires in COVID-19 (dated by TCRdb to the early 2020s). The receptor library was made with the immunoSEQ multiplex PCR assay. In its TCRdb copy, this immuneACCESS table keeps in-frame sequences only and misses some clones. Where compared with another copy, unresolved V genes explain less than half of these, and the others have no known cause. The sample contains about 86,000 clones, around 80% of them found a single time. The leading ten clones occupy 0.95% to 1.5% of the sample. Sequenced material: peripheral blood. These receptor sequences come from a woman of 80 years or more with acute or convalescent COVID-19.

This chain connects TRBV5-1 to TRBJ2-7; D possibly corresponds to TRBD1 (9 bases). Germline V gives CDR1 SGHRS, CDR2 YFSETQ. With 0 bases removed from V and 3 bases from J, the gap between germline ends came to 13 bases. The CDR3 sequence is 15 residues long. The CDR3 sequence: CASSLVAGQGYEQYF. CDR3 DNA sequence: TGCGCCAGCAGCTTGGTAGCGGGACAGGGCTACGAGCAGTACTTC. Combining the CDR3 with reference TRBV5-1 and TRBJ2-7 gives the whole variable domain KAGVTQTPRYLIKTRGQQVTLSCSPISGHRSVSWYQQTPGQGLQFLFEYFSETQRNKGNFPGRFSGRQFSNSRSEMNVSTLELGDSALYLCASSLVAGQGYEQYFGPGTRLTVT.

The chain carries TRBV6-1 and TRBJ2-2; 9 bases match TRBD1. The CDR3 consists of 18 residues. V shed 6 bases and J 2 bases; nucleotides not matched to a gene: 13. CDR1 and CDR2 (germline): MNHNS, SASEGT. The CDR3 nucleotides are TGTGCCAGCAGGGAAAAAAGACAGGGGGTCCCAAACACCGGGGAGCTGTTTTTT. Translated: CASREKRQGVPNTGELFF.

On this clone itself: It is unclear where the CDR3 begins or ends on the DNA, so no DNA is shown, and the CDR3 is as TCRdb lists it. This chain joins TRBV21-1 and TRBJ1-6; the D call of TRBD1 is as the table states it, not checked on the DNA. TRBV21-1 is listed as a pseudogene. The CDR3 spans 17 amino acids, including both terminal residues. The CDR3 reads CASTGTVDYICNSPLHF.

This chain joins TRBV6-5 and TRBJ2-2; 10 bases map to TRBD2. Germline CDR1 MNHEY, CDR2 SVGAGI. Germline trimming cut 8 bases from V and 11 bases from J; bases unmatched to any gene: 14. This CDR3 contains 15 residues. For the CDR3, the DNA is TGTGCCAGCGTCGGGCTAGCGGGAGTCCCGGTAGAGCTGTTTTTT. This gives the protein CASVGLAGVPVELFF.

The rearrangement joins TRBV27 to TRBJ2-1; TRBD2 matches 13 bases. The CDR3 spans 16 residues. Germline CDR1 reads MNHEY; CDR2 reads SMNVEV (reference sequence). With V trimmed by 5 bases and J by 7 bases, 8 bases remained unmatched. CDR3 residues: CASSNELAGGQNEQFF. In DNA, the CDR3 is TGTGCCAGCAGTAACGAACTAGCGGGGGGGCAAAATGAGCAGTTCTTC.

The gene calls are TRBV7-8 and TRBJ2-2; 7 nucleotides align to TRBD2. The CDR3 contains 16 residues. J was trimmed by 3 bases and V by 5 bases; bases with no gene match: 9. Germline CDR1 reads SGHVS; CDR2 reads FQNEAQ. DNA for the CDR3: TGTGCCAGCAGCGTAAGACTAGCCCAAGACACCGGGGAGCTGTTTTTT. Its protein product is CASSVRLAQDTGELFF.

This chain connects TRBV5-4 to TRBJ1-3; no reliable D call. Per the germline V gene, CDR1 is SGHNT and CDR2 is YYREEE (reference sequence). The CDR3 has 15 residues. V shed 4 bases and J shed 0 bases, with 11 bases lying between them. CDR3 sequence (DNA): TGTGCCAGCAGCGCCGGGTTGGGCTCTGGAAACACCATATATTTT. Amino acid sequence: CASSAGLGSGNTIYF. Full variable domain (missing parts from reference TRBV5-4 and TRBJ1-3): ETGVTQSPTHLIKTRGQQVTLRCSSQSGHNTVSWYQQALGQGPQFIFQYYREEENGRGNFPPRFSGLQFPNYSSELNVNALELDDSALYLCASSAGLGSGNTIYFGEGSWLTVV.

This chain uses TRBV10-2 with TRBJ1-1, with 8 bases that match TRBD1. Losses at the gene ends were 6 bases for V and 1 base for J; bases not matched to a gene: 4. This CDR3 contains 14 residues. The germline V gene encodes CDR1 WSHSY and CDR2 SAAADI. The CDR3 nucleotides are TGCGCCAGCAGGGGGACAGGACCGAACACTGAAGCTTTCTTT. Protein: CASRGTGPNTEAFF.

The chain has TRBV27 and TRBJ1-5, with D tentatively TRBD1 (6 bases). Trimming shortened V by 2 bases and J by 2 bases, and 10 bases separated the two germline ends. Germline CDR1 is MNHEY and CDR2 is SMNVEV (reference sequence). CDR3 size: 15 residues. The CDR3 reads CASSLKGDGNQPQHF. The DNA for the CDR3 is TGTGCCAGCAGTTTAAAGGGGGACGGCAATCAGCCCCAGCATTTT.

The J gene is TRBJ2-2, the V gene TRBV5-8; 9 bases map to TRBD2. Per germline, CDR1 SGHTS and CDR2 YDEGEE. This CDR3 spans 16 amino acids. The junction had 9 bases not matched to a gene; V was cut back by 3 bases and J by 6 bases. The CDR3 DNA reads as TGTGCCAGCAGCTCCGGGACTAGCTGGGAGCCCGGGGAGCTGTTTTTT. It codes for CASSSGTSWEPGELFF. The variable domain in full, with the rest retrieved from reference TRBV5-8 and TRBJ2-2, is EAGVTQSPTHLIKTRGQQATLRCSPISGHTSVYWYQQALGLGLQFLLWYDEGEERNRGNFPPRFSGRQFPNYSSELNVNALELEDSALYLCASSSGTSWEPGELFFGEGSRLTVL.

The chain joins TRBV18 to TRBJ2-7, with 7 nucleotides matching TRBD1. This CDR3 has 15 residues. The J segment lost 6 bases and the V segment lost 6 bases, leaving 14 bases of the junction unmatched. Per the germline V gene, CDR1 is KGHSH and CDR2 is LQKENI. CDR3 region: CASSLRDRSTGEQYF. For the CDR3, the DNA is TGTGCCAGCTCCCTCCGGGACAGAAGTACGGGCGAGCAGTACTTC.

A few counts support this clone. The J gene is TRBJ1-1, the V gene TRBV2, with D possibly matching TRBD1 (6 bases). Trimming pared 7 bases from V and 1 base from J, leaving 10 bases between. The CDR3 length is 13 residues. CDR1 is SNHLY, CDR2 FYNNEI, per germline. CDR3 DNA: TGTGCCAGCACGAAAGGGGGGAACACTGAAGCTTTCTTT. Encoded protein: CASTKGGNTEAFF.

This clone was picked up a small number of times. The gene calls are TRBV11-2 and TRBJ1-3; 7 positions match TRBD1. This CDR3 is built from 16 residues. Germline CDR1 reads SGHAT; CDR2 reads FQNNGV. V was clipped by 5 bases and J by 6 bases; unmatched bases: 13. The CDR3 DNA reads TGTGCCAGCAGCCAAAGACAGGGAGGTTCGGAAAACACCATATATTTT. It translates to CASSQRQGGSENTIYF.

The CDR3 coding sequence is TGCGCCAGCAGCTTGGGTACACCCGGCTACACCTTC. It yields the protein CASSLGTPGYTF. The rearrangement joins TRBV5-1 to TRBJ1-2, with D uncertain. The CDR3 spans 12 residues. Deletions cut 0 bases from V and 8 bases from J, with 8 bases between. Germline loops: CDR1 SGHRS, CDR2 YFSETQ.

This clone was seen more than once but under ten times. The chain carries TRBV14 and TRBJ1-6; D is unresolved. V lost 3 bases and J 6 bases, leaving 9 bases between the germline ends. The CDR3 runs 14 residues. Germline V gives CDR1 SGHDN, CDR2 FVKESK. This CDR3 is CASSHSGGNSPLHF. Written as DNA, the CDR3 is TGTGCCAGCAGCCATTCGGGAGGTAATTCACCCCTCCACTTT. The full variable domain, its missing parts supplied by reference TRBV14 and TRBJ1-6, is EAGVTQFPSHSVIEKGQTVTLRCDPISGHDNLYWYRRVMGKEIKFLLHFVKESKQDESGMPNNRFLAERTGGTYSTLKVQPAELEDSGVYFCASSHSGGNSPLHFGNGTRLTVT.

The gene calls are TRBV6-2 or TRBV6-3 and TRBJ2-1; weak D call: TRBD2 (6 bases). V lost 2 bases, J lost 3 bases, and 14 bases lay in between. The germline V gene encodes CDR1 MNHEY and CDR2 SVGEGT. CDR3 size: 16 residues. CDR3 protein: CASSYGASAFYNEQFF. In nucleotides, the CDR3 is TGTGCCAGCAGTTACGGGGCTAGCGCGTTCTACAATGAGCAGTTCTTC.

The rearrangement links TRBV11-2 to TRBJ1-3; a possible D gene is TRBD1 (5 bases). Between the trimmed V and J ends, which lost 1 base and 2 bases, there was a span of 6 bases. This CDR3 spans 14 amino acids. CDR1 is SGHAT, CDR2 FQNNGV, per germline. CDR3 nucleotides: TGTGCCAGCAGCTTAGGGACAACTGGAAACACCATATATTTT. Its translation: CASSLGTTGNTIYF.

J is TRBJ2-2 and V is TRBV5-1; D uncertain. The CDR3 covers 15 residues. The V gene lost 1 base and the J gene lost 0 bases, with 7 bases spanning the gap. Germline CDR1 reads SGHRS; CDR2 reads YFSETQ. The CDR3 region is CASSLSNANTGELFF. Here the CDR3 DNA reads TGCGCCAGCAGCTTGTCTAACGCGAACACCGGGGAGCTGTTTTTT.

This rearrangement joins TRBV21-1 to TRBJ2-5; the table's D call of TRBD1 was not tested on the DNA. TRBV21-1 is deemed a pseudogene. The CDR3 sequence is 19 residues long. For the CDR3, the DNA is TGTGCCAGCGGAATGGTGGTTACTCCGGGACAGGGAGGGCAAGAGACCCAGTACTTC. Protein sequence: CASGMVVTPGQGGQETQYF.

As regards this clone: The junction and the germline gene differ at one end; a read error may be behind it. The rearrangement links TRBV24-1 to TRBJ2-1; D perhaps matches TRBD1 (5 bases). CDR3 length equals 17 residues. The germline gives CDR1 KGHDR, CDR2 SFDVKD. The CDR3 region is CATSDRRGKGSHNEQFF. The CDR3 DNA sequence: TGTGCCACCAGTGATCGTAGGGGTAAGGGCTCCCACAATGAGCAGTTCTTC.

V and J are TRBV6-1 and TRBJ1-2; 7 nucleotides agree with TRBD1. Germline assignment: CDR1 MNHNS and CDR2 SASEGT. This CDR3 is built from 14 residues. The V and J ends lost 2 bases and 6 bases, in that order; junction bases with no gene match: 6. CDR3 region: CASSERQGGDGYTF. CDR3 coding DNA: TGTGCCAGCAGTGAAAGACAGGGAGGAGATGGCTACACCTTC.

The chain uses TRBV3-1 (or the pseudogene TRBV3-2) and TRBJ1-2; no firm D call. The CDR3 is made up of 12 amino acids. Germline V gives CDR1 LGHDT, CDR2 YNNKEL (reference sequence). Trimming left V 4 bases short and J 8 bases short, with 11 bases between. CDR3 DNA: TGTGCCAGCAGCCGGCCTCTTTCCGGCTACACCTTC. Protein: CASSRPLSGYTF.

The genes are TRBV19 and TRBJ2-3, with 12 bases identical to TRBD2. CDR1 is LNHDA, CDR2 SQIVND, per germline (reference sequence). V shed 5 bases, J shed 4 bases, and the junction held 7 bases outside the gene matches. The CDR3 is made up of 16 amino acids. The CDR3 here is CASSPGLAGGPDTQYF. CDR3 DNA: TGTGCCAGTAGTCCCGGGCTAGCGGGAGGGCCAGATACGCAGTATTTT.

This chain uses TRBV2 with TRBJ1-5, with D maybe TRBD1 (5 bases). The germline CDR1 and CDR2 sequences are SNHLY and FYNNEI. CDR3 length: 15 residues. V shed 6 bases and J shed 6 bases, with 18 bases lying between them. The CDR3 loop is CASRPDRTARQPQHF. In DNA, the CDR3 is TGTGCCAGCAGACCCGACAGAACTGCTCGTCAGCCCCAGCATTTT.